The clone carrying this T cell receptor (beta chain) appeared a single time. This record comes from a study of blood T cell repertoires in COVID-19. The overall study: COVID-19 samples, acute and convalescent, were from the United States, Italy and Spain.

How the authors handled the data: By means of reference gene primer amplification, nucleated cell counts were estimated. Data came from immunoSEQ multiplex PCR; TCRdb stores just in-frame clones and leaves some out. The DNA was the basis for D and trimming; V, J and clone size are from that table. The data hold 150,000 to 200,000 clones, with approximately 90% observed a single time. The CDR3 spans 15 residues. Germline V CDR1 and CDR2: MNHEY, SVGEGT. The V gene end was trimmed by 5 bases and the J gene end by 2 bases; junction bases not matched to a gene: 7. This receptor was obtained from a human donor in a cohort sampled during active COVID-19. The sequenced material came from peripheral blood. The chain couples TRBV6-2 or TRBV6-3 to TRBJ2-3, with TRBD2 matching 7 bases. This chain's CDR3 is CASSTYGGSTDTQYF. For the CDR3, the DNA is TGTGCCAGCAGTACCTACGGGGGGTCCACAGATACGCAGTATTTT.